The following is a T cell receptor (beta chain) sequence with its context. Its antigen is not identified. Generation of TCR beta libraries used UMI-labeled 5' RACE. Using the 5' RACE reads, TCRdb records one entry per CDR3 protein without DNA. Its table records over 6,500 distinct CDR3 sequences. TPEX cells were early memory CD8+ T cells (CCR7+ PD-1+ TIGIT+) that had exhausted-like traits. These data originate in a study of human CD8 memory T cell subsets. General observations from the study: Effector memory cells lacked the similarly high diversity that stem-like memory and precursor exhausted T cells had.

The CDR3 covers 13 residues. CDR1 is SGHVS and CDR2 is FQNEAQ in the germline V gene. This rearrangement joins TRBV7-8 to TRBJ1-1. Sequencing used CD8+ T cells from PBMCs. The sequence was obtained from a human donor in good health. CDR3 sequence: CASSWTMNTEAFF.